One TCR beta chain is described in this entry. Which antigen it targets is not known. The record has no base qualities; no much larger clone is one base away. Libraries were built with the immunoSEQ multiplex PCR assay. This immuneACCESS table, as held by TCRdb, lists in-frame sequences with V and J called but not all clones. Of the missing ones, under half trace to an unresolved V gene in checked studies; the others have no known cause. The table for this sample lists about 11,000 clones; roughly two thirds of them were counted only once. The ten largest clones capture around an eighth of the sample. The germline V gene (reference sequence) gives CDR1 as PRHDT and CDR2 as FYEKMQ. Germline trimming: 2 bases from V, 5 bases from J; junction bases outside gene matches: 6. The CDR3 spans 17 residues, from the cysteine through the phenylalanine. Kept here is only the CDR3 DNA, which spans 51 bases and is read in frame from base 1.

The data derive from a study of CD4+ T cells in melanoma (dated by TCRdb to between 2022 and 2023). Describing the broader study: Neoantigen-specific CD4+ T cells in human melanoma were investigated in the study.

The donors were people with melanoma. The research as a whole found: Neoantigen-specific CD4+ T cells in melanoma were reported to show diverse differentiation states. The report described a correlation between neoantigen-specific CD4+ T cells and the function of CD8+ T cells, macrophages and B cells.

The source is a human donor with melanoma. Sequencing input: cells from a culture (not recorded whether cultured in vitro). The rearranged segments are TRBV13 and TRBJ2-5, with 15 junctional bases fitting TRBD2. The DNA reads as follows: TGTGCCAGCAGCTTAAGAGGACTAGCGGGGGGGCGTGAGACCCAGTACTTC. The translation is CASSLRGLAGGRETQYF.